The 15 T cell receptor beta chains below were found in one sample sequenced in a study of blood T cell repertoires in COVID-19. Method: immunoSEQ multiplex PCR; TCRdb's copy keeps in-frame clones and lacks some. The table has 330,000 or so clones, about 90% seen once; the top ten hold roughly 2%. The sample consisted of PBMCs or T cells enriched from blood (not recorded which). These receptors originate from a man aged 35-49 years in a cohort exposed to, infected with or recovered from COVID-19 (not recorded which).

V is TRBV21-1 and J is TRBJ1-5; TRBD1 is the table's D call and was not checked against the DNA. TRBV21-1 is a recognized pseudogene. The CDR3 totals 13 residues. CDR3 bases: TGTGCCAGCAGGCCAGGAAACAATCAGCCCCAGCATTTT. Amino acids: CASRPGNNQPQHF.

The chain combines TRBV7-3 with TRBJ1-1, with TRBD1 identical over 7 bases. CDR1 and CDR2 from the germline V gene are SGHTA and FQGTGA. V dropped 5 bases and J dropped 6; count of bases not matched to a gene: 6. The CDR3 contains 13 residues. In nucleotides, the CDR3 is TGTGCCAGCAGCCCGACAGGGCGCGCTGAAGCTTTCTTT. It encodes CASSPTGRAEAFF.

This clone was seen a handful of times. Here the CDR3 DNA reads TGCGCCAGCAGTCAACGTGATCGAGGGTGCGCTTGCAATGAGCAGTTCTTC. Translating gives CASSQRDRGCACNEQFF. This chain joins TRBV23-1 and TRBJ2-1; possibly TRBD2 for D (5 bases). TRBV23-1 is an ORF; its function is uncertain. The CDR3 runs to 17 residues. Trimming stripped 2 bases from V and 6 bases from J, with 20 bases between.

This rearrangement joins TRBV5-1 to TRBJ2-4, with TRBD1 identical over 8 bases. The J segment lost 15 bases and the V segment lost 2 bases, leaving 13 bases of the junction unmatched. Per the germline V gene, CDR1 is SGHRS and CDR2 is YFSETQ. The CDR3 covers 14 residues. The CDR3 DNA reads as TGCGCCAGCAGCTTTGGGGGACTCAAGGACAGGGCGTACTTC. It specifies CASSFGGLKDRAYF.

CDR3 loop: CASSLIGVAKNIQYF. The CDR3 bases are TGTGCCAGCAGTTTAATAGGGGTAGCCAAAAACATTCAGTACTTC. The V and J genes are TRBV27 and TRBJ2-4, with D possibly matching TRBD1 (5 bases). The CDR3 sequence is 15 residues long. Trimming cost V 2 bases and J 0 bases, with 8 bases left between them. CDR1 is MNHEY and CDR2 is SMNVEV in the germline V gene (reference sequence).

This clone was seen a single time. J is TRBJ1-3 and V is TRBV7-9; 8 bases fit TRBD1. CDR3 length: 15 residues. V dropped 5 bases and J dropped 8; count of bases not matched to a gene: 11. CDR1 is SEHNR and CDR2 is FQNEAQ in the germline V gene (reference sequence). The chain's CDR3 is CASSPQGVRADTIYF. The CDR3, as DNA: TGTGCCAGCAGCCCACAGGGGGTTAGGGCGGACACCATATATTTT.

The chain is built from TRBV6-1 and TRBJ1-6; D perhaps matches TRBD1 (5 bases). Per the germline V gene, CDR1 is MNHNS and CDR2 is SASEGT. The CDR3 consists of 18 residues. The V and J ends lost 1 base and 7 bases respectively, with 20 bases between them. CDR3 nucleotides: TGTGCCAGCAGTGAAGACCGACAGCCCGCCCTCGGGAATTCACCCCTCCACTTT. Protein: CASSEDRQPALGNSPLHF.

This clone was seen once. The chain is built from TRBV19 and TRBJ2-3; TRBD1 might be the D (5 bases). The germline V gene has CDR1 LNHDA and CDR2 SQIVND (reference sequence). The CDR3 spans 14 residues. V lost 8 bases and J 5 bases, leaving 17 bases between the germline ends. The CDR3 DNA reads as TGTGCCAGTGCGAAGGCAGGGTGGAAAGATACGCAGTATTTT. Amino acid sequence: CASAKAGWKDTQYF.

V and J are TRBV2 and TRBJ1-4, with 12 positions matching TRBD1. There are 15 residues in the CDR3. The germline gives CDR1 SNHLY, CDR2 FYNNEI. Trimming at V came to 5 bases and at J to 8 bases, leaving 6 bases not matched to a gene. The CDR3 DNA reads as TGTGCCAGCAGTCCCACGGGACAGGGGGCCGAAAAACTGTTTTTT. Protein: CASSPTGQGAEKLFF. Full variable domain (missing parts from reference TRBV2 and TRBJ1-4): EPEVTQTPSHQVTQMGQEVILRCVPISNHLYFYWYRQILGQKVEFLVSFYNNEISEKSEIFDDQFSVERPDGSNFTLKIRSTKLEDSAMYFCASSPTGQGAEKLFFGSGTQLSVL.

The count of this clone is one. This chain joins TRBV2 and TRBJ2-7; D call uncertain. V was cut by 6 bases and J by 3 bases, with 6 bases left in between. CDR3 length equals 11 residues. From germline, CDR1 is SNHLY and CDR2 FYNNEI. The CDR3 region is CASRLFYEQYF. The CDR3, as DNA: TGTGCCAGCAGACTCTTCTACGAGCAGTACTTC. Together with reference TRBV2 and TRBJ2-7, the CDR3 gives the full variable domain: EPEVTQTPSHQVTQMGQEVILRCVPISNHLYFYWYRQILGQKVEFLVSFYNNEISEKSEIFDDQFSVERPDGSNFTLKIRSTKLEDSAMYFCASRLFYEQYFGPGTRLTVT.

This sequence joins TRBV4-1 and TRBJ1-3, with TRBD1 matching over 9 bases. After removal of 2 bases from V and 7 bases from J, the junction contained 9 bases not matched to a gene. The length of the CDR3 is 16 residues. Germline CDR1 and CDR2: MGHRA and YSYEKL. CDR3 in amino acids: CASSQQTGGLGNTIYF. The CDR3 nucleotides are TGCGCCAGCAGCCAACAAACAGGGGGCTTGGGGAACACCATATATTTT.

The gene calls are TRBV10-3 and TRBJ2-3; 9 bases are a match to TRBD2. The germline V gene has CDR1 ENHRY and CDR2 SYGVKD. After removal of 3 bases from V and 3 bases from J, the junction contained 7 bases not matched to a gene. This CDR3 region has 16 residues. The DNA for the CDR3 is TGTGCCATCAGTGAACGGATAGCGGGAGCAACAGATACGCAGTATTTT. Translated, it gives CAISERIAGATDTQYF.

The rearrangement links TRBV3-1 (or the pseudogene TRBV3-2) to TRBJ2-2; 9 nucleotides line up with TRBD2. The CDR3 extends over 17 amino acids. The germline CDR1 and CDR2 sequences are LGHDT and YNNKEL (reference sequence). Germline trimming cut 0 bases from V and 1 base from J; bases unmatched to any gene: 3. This chain's CDR3 is CASSQDPAGGNTGELFF. The CDR3 DNA sequence: TGTGCCAGCAGCCAAGATCCAGCGGGAGGGAACACCGGGGAGCTGTTTTTT.

J is TRBJ1-3 and V is TRBV30, with 8 bases matching TRBD1. J gave up 1 base and V 4 bases, and 3 bases lay outside the gene matches. Germline V gene sequence: CDR1 GTSNPN, CDR2 SVGIG (reference sequence). This CDR3 spans 14 amino acids. CDR3 protein: CAWNQGASGNTIYF. CDR3 nucleotides: TGTGCCTGGAATCAGGGGGCTTCTGGAAACACCATATATTTT.

The chain joins TRBV5-1 to TRBJ2-5; possibly TRBD1 for D (5 bases). Trimming shortened V by 1 base and J by 2 bases, and 12 bases separated the two germline ends. Germline lookup yields CDR1 SGHRS and CDR2 YFSETQ. The CDR3 is 15 amino acids. For the CDR3, the DNA is TGCGCCAGCAGCTTGACAGGATTTGGGCAAGAGACCCAGTACTTC. Translating it yields CASSLTGFGQETQYF. Based on the CDR3 plus reference TRBV5-1 and TRBJ2-5, the full variable domain is KAGVTQTPRYLIKTRGQQVTLSCSPISGHRSVSWYQQTPGQGLQFLFEYFSETQRNKGNFPGRFSGRQFSNSRSEMNVSTLELGDSALYLCASSLTGFGQETQYFGPGTRLLVL.